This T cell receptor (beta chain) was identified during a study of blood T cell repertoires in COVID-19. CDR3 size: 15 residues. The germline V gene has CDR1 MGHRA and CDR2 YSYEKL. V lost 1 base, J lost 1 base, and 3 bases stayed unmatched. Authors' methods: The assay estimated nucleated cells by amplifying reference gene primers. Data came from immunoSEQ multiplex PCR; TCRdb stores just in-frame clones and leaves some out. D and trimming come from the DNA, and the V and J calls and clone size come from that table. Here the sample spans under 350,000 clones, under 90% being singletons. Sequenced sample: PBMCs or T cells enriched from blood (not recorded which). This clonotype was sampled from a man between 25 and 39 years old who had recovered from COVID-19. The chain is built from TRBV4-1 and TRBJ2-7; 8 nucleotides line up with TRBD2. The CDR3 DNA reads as TGCGCCAGCAGCCAAGGGATAGCGGGGTCCTACGAGCAGTACTTC. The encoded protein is CASSQGIAGSYEQYF.